What follows are 26 T cell receptor beta chains derived from one specimen sequenced in a study of blood T cells in healthy people across ages. Alongside a J-beta primer mix, a sample-barcoded 5' primer served in a second PCR lasting about 7 to 11 cycles. TCRdb reprocessed the 5' RACE reads with MiXCR, giving one entry per CDR3 protein. The sample carries 550,000 to 600,000 distinct CDR3 sequences, 25% to 30% recorded once. Sequenced input: blood. Receptor source: a woman between 70 and 85 years old in good health.

DNA of the CDR3: TGTGCCAGCAGTCGCCCCGGGACAGGGGTAAACATTCAGTACTTC. It specifies CASSRPGTGVNIQYF. The chain is built from TRBV6-2 or TRBV6-3 and TRBJ2-4, with TRBD1 matching over 10 bases. J gave up 6 bases and V 5 bases, and 7 bases lay outside the gene matches. Per the germline V gene, CDR1 is MNHEY and CDR2 is SVGEGT. This CDR3 contains 15 residues.

The V and J genes are TRBV5-1 and TRBJ2-2; no reliable D call. The V and J ends lost 6 bases and 0 bases respectively, with 9 bases between them. The germline CDR1 and CDR2 sequences are SGHRS and YFSETQ. The CDR3 totals 14 residues. CDR3 loop: CASTQDANTGELFF. For the CDR3, the DNA is TGCGCCAGCACGCAGGACGCGAACACCGGGGAGCTGTTTTTT.

This clonotype was counted only a few times. The rearrangement joins TRBV7-7 to TRBJ2-5, with D hard to call. V lost 5 bases and J 2 bases, leaving 9 bases between the germline ends. Germline V gene data show CDR1 as SSHAT and CDR2 as FNYEAQ (reference sequence). The CDR3 runs 13 residues. The CDR3 sequence is CASSRSLQETQYF. The CDR3 nucleotides are TGTGCCAGCAGCCGGAGCCTACAAGAGACCCAGTACTTC.

V usage is TRBV7-6 and J usage is TRBJ2-5; D might be TRBD1 or TRBD2, each matching 5 bases. The DNA end favors TRBJ2-7, so the J call may be wrong. The CDR3 is 16 residues long. CDR1 is SGHVS and CDR2 is FNYEAQ in the germline V gene. CDR3: CASSSVGASIPYEQYF. The CDR3 DNA follows: TGTGCCAGCAGCTCCGTCGGGGCCTCGATCCCTTACGAGCAGTACTTC.

V usage is TRBV29-1 and J usage is TRBJ1-1; unclear D gene. Germline loops: CDR1 SQVTM, CDR2 ANQGSEA. V lost 3 bases and J 0 bases, leaving 8 bases between the germline ends. CDR3 length: 13 amino acids. CDR3 sequence reads: CSVDVHLNTEAFF. CDR3 nucleotides: TGCAGCGTTGACGTTCACCTGAACACTGAAGCTTTCTTT.

This sequence joins TRBV5-1 and TRBJ1-1; D is possibly TRBD1 (6 bases). This CDR3 comprises 14 residues. The V gene's germline CDR1 is SGHRS and CDR2 YFSETQ. Trimming took 0 bases from V and 9 from J, leaving 15 bases between them. The CDR3 DNA follows: TGCGCCAGCAGCTTGGAACTCAGGGGTGGGAAAGCTTTCTTT. It is translated as CASSLELRGGKAFF.

The table lists this clonotype with a few counts. The rearrangement links TRBV27 to TRBJ1-3, with D hard to call. Per the germline V gene, CDR1 is MNHEY and CDR2 is SMNVEV (reference sequence). V lost 4 bases, J lost 2 bases, and 21 bases lay in between. The CDR3 contains 18 residues. The DNA for the CDR3 is TGTGCCAGCAGTTCATCGCCCTCAAGATCGCTCCCTGGAAACACCATATATTTT. It is translated as CASSSSPSRSLPGNTIYF.

This clonotype was observed a handful of times. The chain is built from TRBV27 and TRBJ1-2; D is undetermined. V was clipped by 1 base and J by 4 bases, with 10 bases between them. Germline V gene sequence: CDR1 MNHEY, CDR2 SMNVEV (reference sequence). The CDR3 totals 14 residues. CDR3 residues: CASSLFATSYGYTF. The DNA for the CDR3 is TGTGCCAGCAGTTTATTCGCGACCTCCTATGGCTACACCTTC.

This clonotype was detected a few times. This chain connects TRBV27 to TRBJ1-4; possibly TRBD1 for D (6 bases). This CDR3 is built from 15 residues. Germline CDR1 MNHEY, CDR2 SMNVEV (reference sequence). The V gene lost 4 bases and the J gene lost 5 bases, with 14 bases spanning the gap. CDR3: CASSSPTGPNEKLFF. DNA of the CDR3: TGTGCCAGCAGTTCCCCGACAGGACCAAATGAAAAACTGTTTTTT.

This clonotype was detected only a few times. This chain links TRBV7-2 with TRBJ2-3, with D perhaps TRBD1 or TRBD2 (5 bases each). Trimming shortened V by 2 bases and J by 6 bases, and 9 bases separated the two germline ends. CDR3 length: 13 residues. CDR1 and CDR2 from the germline V gene are SGHTA and FQGNSA. The CDR3: CASSLNEGDTQYF. DNA for the CDR3: TGTGCCAGCAGCTTAAATGAGGGGGATACGCAGTATTTT.

The rearrangement uses TRBV11-1 and TRBJ2-1; 14 bases are a match to TRBD2. Trimming took 1 base from V and 5 from J; bases not matched to a gene: 1. The germline V gene has CDR1 SGHAT and CDR2 FQDESV (reference sequence). The CDR3 runs 16 residues. CDR3 nucleotides: TGTGCCAGCAGCTTAGGACTAGCGGGGGGGAACAATGAGCAGTTCTTC. As protein: CASSLGLAGGNNEQFF.

This clonotype came up a few times. The J gene is TRBJ1-4, the V gene TRBV12-3 or TRBV12-4, with 11 bases aligning to TRBD1. The CDR3 is 18 residues long. The junction had 11 bases not matched to a gene; V was cut back by 5 bases and J by 3 bases. CDR3 residues: CASSPHTGTGGSNEKLFF. For the CDR3, the DNA is TGTGCCAGCAGTCCCCACACCGGGACAGGGGGTTCTAATGAAAAACTGTTTTTT.

This clonotype has just one count. This chain connects TRBV18 to TRBJ2-5; the D call may be TRBD1 or TRBD2 (6 bases each). The germline gives CDR1 KGHSH, CDR2 LQKENI. Deletions cut 3 bases from V and 3 bases from J, with 11 bases between. This CDR3 is built from 14 residues. The CDR3 reads CASSPGRGEETQYF. The CDR3 coding sequence is TGTGCCAGCTCACCCGGAAGGGGGGAAGAGACCCAGTACTTC.

The gene calls are TRBV18 and TRBJ2-3; tentatively, D is TRBD1 (6 bases). Germline CDR1 reads KGHSH; CDR2 reads LQKENI. V gave up 5 bases and J gave up 6 bases, with 18 bases separating them. This CDR3 is 15 amino acids long. For the CDR3, the DNA is TGTGCCAGCTCAACCTCAACAGGGTTTTTGGATACGCAGTATTTT. Translation: CASSTSTGFLDTQYF.

This clonotype was counted a few times. The V call is TRBV20-1, the J call TRBJ2-1, with a possible D match to TRBD1 (8 bases). V was trimmed by 5 bases and J by 9 bases, leaving 23 bases between them. The CDR3 runs to 15 residues. CDR1 DFQATT and CDR2 SNEGSKA come from the germline V gene (reference sequence). The CDR3 loop is CSAGTGGRGGGEQFF. The CDR3 region has the DNA TGCAGTGCTGGGACAGGCGGGAGAGGGGGGGGTGAGCAGTTCTTC.

This sequence joins TRBV20-1 and TRBJ1-3; tentative D call: TRBD1 (5 bases). The CDR3 contains 14 residues. Germline CDR1 and CDR2: DFQATT and SNEGSKA (reference sequence). The V end was cut by 6 bases, the J end by 0 bases, with 12 bases between. The CDR3 DNA sequence: TGCAGTGCCCCTCTCGGGGGCTCTGGAAACACCATATATTTT. It codes for CSAPLGGSGNTIYF.

This clonotype came up a few times. The chain couples TRBV4-2 to TRBJ2-1, with 10 bases identical to TRBD2. V was clipped by 3 bases and J by 4 bases; unmatched bases: 9. The CDR3 consists of 17 residues. Per the germline V gene, CDR1 is LGHNA and CDR2 is YNFKEQ. The CDR3 spells CASSQFPSGGPYNEQFF. The CDR3 bases are TGTGCCAGCAGCCAGTTCCCTAGCGGGGGACCGTACAATGAGCAGTTCTTC.

This clonotype has just a few counts. The J gene is TRBJ2-1, the V gene TRBV18; D is ambiguous. The CDR3 length is 17 residues. Per the germline V gene, CDR1 is KGHSH and CDR2 is LQKENI. Trimming removed 4 bases at V and 0 bases at J, with 16 bases between. CDR3 sequence: CASSLSMVKGSYNEQFF. CDR3 nucleotides: TGTGCCAGCTCACTTTCTATGGTAAAGGGCTCCTACAATGAGCAGTTCTTC. Using reference TRBV18 and TRBJ2-1 for the parts outside the CDR3, the full variable domain is NAGVMQNPRHLVRRRGQEARLRCSPMKGHSHVYWYRQLPEEGLKFMVYLQKENIIDESGMPKERFSAEFPKEGPSILRIQQVVRGDSAAYFCASSLSMVKGSYNEQFFGPGTRLTVL.

V is TRBV21-1 and J is TRBJ2-5; the D call TRBD2 from the table was never checked on the DNA. The J call may be wrong; the DNA end is better matched by TRBJ2-1. TRBV21-1 is reported as a pseudogene. This CDR3 has 15 residues. The DNA of the CDR3 is TGTGCCAGCATCCTTAGCGGGGGGGCCTGCAATGAGCAGTTCTTC. This gives the protein CASILSGGACNEQFF.

The V and J genes are TRBV5-1 and TRBJ1-4; 7 nucleotides line up with TRBD1. This CDR3 spans 15 amino acids. Germline V gives CDR1 SGHRS, CDR2 YFSETQ. V lost 4 bases to trimming and J lost 4 bases; unmatched junction nucleotides: 7. The CDR3 reads CASSERGQNNEKLFF. The DNA for the CDR3 is TGCGCCAGCAGCGAGCGGGGACAGAATAATGAAAAACTGTTTTTT.

The genes are TRBV7-2 and TRBJ2-3; no clear D gene. Germline V CDR1 and CDR2: SGHTA, FQGNSA. The CDR3 extends over 14 amino acids. Trimming took off 3 bases at V and 1 base at J, with 8 bases between the two ends. CDR3 sequence reads: CASSFRKGTDTQYF. The CDR3 DNA reads TGTGCCAGCAGCTTCAGAAAGGGCACAGATACGCAGTATTTT. Together with reference TRBV7-2 and TRBJ2-3, the CDR3 gives the full variable domain: GAGVSQSPSNKVTEKGKDVELRCDPISGHTALYWYRQSLGQGLEFLIYFQGNSAPDKSGLPSDRFSAERTGGSVSTLTIQRTQQEDSAVYLCASSFRKGTDTQYFGPGTRLTVL.

V usage is TRBV9 and J usage is TRBJ2-5; TRBD2 aligns across 11 bases. The CDR3 runs to 17 residues. Trimming took 0 bases from V and 5 from J; bases not matched to a gene: 9. Germline V lookup: CDR1 SGDLS, CDR2 YYNGEE. This chain's CDR3 is CASSVVGLAGGMETQYF. CDR3 DNA sequence: TGTGCCAGCAGCGTAGTCGGCCTAGCGGGGGGCATGGAGACCCAGTACTTC. The complete variable domain, with remaining parts taken from reference TRBV9 and TRBJ2-5, reads DSGVTQTPKHLITATGQRVTLRCSPRSGDLSVYWYQQSLDQGLQFLIQYYNGEERAKGNILERFSAQQFPDLHSELNLSSLELGDSALYFCASSVVGLAGGMETQYFGPGTRLLVL.

V is TRBV3-1 and J is TRBJ2-1; TRBD2 matches at 10 bases. V was pared by 1 base and J by 8 bases, with 5 bases of the junction left unmatched. Germline CDR1 reads LGHDT; CDR2 reads YNNKEL (reference sequence). The CDR3 runs 15 residues. The CDR3: CASSQVGGLAYEQFF. In nucleotides, the CDR3 is TGTGCCAGCAGCCAAGTTGGGGGACTAGCGTATGAGCAGTTCTTC.

The chain employs TRBV2 and TRBJ2-3; unclear D gene. Trimming removed 1 base from V and 3 bases from J, with 8 bases in between. The CDR3 contains 14 residues. Per germline, CDR1 SNHLY and CDR2 FYNNEI. Here the CDR3 DNA reads TGTGCCAGCAGTGAAGTCGGGCGTACAGATACGCAGTATTTT. The encoded protein is CASSEVGRTDTQYF.

The gene calls are TRBV6-5 and TRBJ2-1; 9 nucleotides agree with TRBD1. Germline CDR1 reads MNHEY; CDR2 reads SVGAGI. Germline trimming cut 0 bases from V and 9 bases from J; bases unmatched to any gene: 6. The CDR3 runs to 15 residues. In nucleotides, the CDR3 is TGTGCCAGCAGTTACTCGAGACAGGGGGTAGGTGAGCAGTTCTTC. Protein: CASSYSRQGVGEQFF.

As regards this clonotype: A much larger clone sits a single nucleotide away, making a read error possible. Likely a read error: the CDR3 ends without its conserved phenylalanine or tryptophan. The J gene is TRBJ2-5, the V gene TRBV12-3 or TRBV12-4; TRBD2 agrees at 8 bases. The assigned J gene may be wrong: the sequence end matches TRBJ2-1 better. The CDR3 is made up of 15 amino acids. CDR3 in DNA: TGTGCCAGCAGTTTCGGGGGGGCCTCCTACAATGAGCAGTTCCTC. Protein product: CASSFGGASYNEQFL.